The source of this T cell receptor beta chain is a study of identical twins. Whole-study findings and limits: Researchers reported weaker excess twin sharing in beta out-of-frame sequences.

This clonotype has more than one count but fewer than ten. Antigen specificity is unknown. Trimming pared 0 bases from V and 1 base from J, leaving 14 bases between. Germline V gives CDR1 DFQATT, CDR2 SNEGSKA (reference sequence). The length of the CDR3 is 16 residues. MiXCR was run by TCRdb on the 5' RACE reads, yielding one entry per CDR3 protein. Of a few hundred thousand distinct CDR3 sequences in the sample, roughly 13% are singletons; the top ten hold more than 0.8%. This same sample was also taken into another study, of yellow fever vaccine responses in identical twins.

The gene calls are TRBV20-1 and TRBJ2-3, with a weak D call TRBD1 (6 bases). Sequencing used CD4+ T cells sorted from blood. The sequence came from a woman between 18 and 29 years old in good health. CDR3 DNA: TGCAGTGCTAGAGACCTAGGGGGAACACGCACAGATACGCAGTATTTT. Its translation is CSARDLGGTRTDTQYF.